Below, 24 T cell receptor beta chains from the same sample are listed, as sequenced in a study of OX40 agonist ivuxolimab in advanced cancers. Sequencing used immunoSEQ multiplex PCR; TCRdb keeps in-frame clones, though not all of them. The data contain 95,000 to 150,000 clones, 93% of them singletons. Sequenced material: CD4+ or CD8+ T cells sorted from blood, taken in a trial of the OX40 agonist ivuxolimab. These receptor sequences come from an adult with an advanced solid tumor such as melanoma, head and neck, liver or kidney cancer.

This clone appeared a single time. V is TRBV20-1 and J is TRBJ2-1, with D uncertain. This CDR3 has 10 residues. V gave up 3 bases and J gave up 7 bases, with 4 bases separating them. Germline assignment: CDR1 DFQATT and CDR2 SNEGSKA (reference sequence). CDR3 in amino acids: CSASINEQFF. In DNA form, the CDR3 reads TGCAGTGCTAGTATAAATGAGCAGTTCTTC.

This chain uses TRBV5-1 with TRBJ1-2; a possible D gene is TRBD1 (5 bases). V lost 0 bases and J lost 4, with 16 bases in between. The CDR3 has 16 amino acids. Germline CDR1 and CDR2: SGHRS and YFSETQ. CDR3 sequence reads: CASSLGSGGVSYGYTF. The CDR3 coding sequence is TGCGCCAGCAGCTTGGGGAGTGGGGGAGTCAGCTATGGCTACACCTTC.

This chain joins TRBV18 and TRBJ2-7; 8 positions agree with TRBD1. This CDR3 spans 14 amino acids. The V and J ends lost 5 bases and 2 bases, in that order; junction bases with no gene match: 5. Germline CDR1 KGHSH, CDR2 LQKENI. CDR3 DNA: TGTGCCAGCTCAGCAGGACAGGGTCCCTACGAGCAGTACTTC. Amino acid sequence: CASSAGQGPYEQYF.

This chain joins TRBV2 and TRBJ1-5; D is uncertain. The CDR3 contains 14 residues. CDR1 is SNHLY, CDR2 FYNNEI, per germline. V gave up 1 base and J gave up 6 bases, with 10 bases separating them. The CDR3 DNA sequence: TGTGCCAGCAGTGAAGGGGGTTGGAGTCAGCCCCAGCATTTT. It yields the protein CASSEGGWSQPQHF.

This clone was detected only a few times. The V and J genes are TRBV2 and TRBJ1-2; D unclear. CDR3 length: 14 residues. V lost 6 bases, J lost 7 bases, and 18 bases lay in between. CDR1 and CDR2 (germline): SNHLY, FYNNEI. The CDR3 region has the DNA TGTGCCAGCAGGAGTGGAACCCCGACGTTTGGCTACACCTTC. It yields the protein CASRSGTPTFGYTF.

This chain joins TRBV6-1 and TRBJ2-3, with D hard to call. The V and J ends lost 7 bases and 5 bases respectively, with 7 bases between them. From germline, CDR1 is MNHNS and CDR2 SASEGT. The CDR3 is 11 amino acids. The CDR3 DNA is TGTGCCAGCATCTTCTTAGATACGCAGTATTTT. Amino acids: CASIFLDTQYF.

The chain has TRBV6-5 and TRBJ2-7; D is undetermined. With 6 bases removed from V and 0 bases from J, the gap between germline ends came to 15 bases. The germline CDR1 and CDR2 sequences are MNHEY and SVGAGI. The CDR3 is 15 amino acids. This CDR3 is CASSQGSSSSYEQYF. Written as DNA, the CDR3 is TGTGCCAGCAGCCAAGGCTCGAGCAGCTCCTACGAGCAGTACTTC.

This chain links TRBV7-8 with TRBJ2-7, with D perhaps matching TRBD1 (6 bases). This CDR3 contains 16 residues. V was cut by 5 bases and J by 5 bases, with 22 bases left in between. Germline loops: CDR1 SGHVS, CDR2 FQNEAQ. CDR3 sequence reads: CASSHQIDRSVNEQYF. DNA of the CDR3: TGTGCCAGCAGCCACCAGATAGACAGGTCTGTTAACGAGCAGTACTTC.

The rearrangement links TRBV7-2 to TRBJ1-4; D perhaps matches TRBD1 (5 bases). The CDR3 is 14 amino acids. Trimming stripped 8 bases from V and 5 bases from J, with 15 bases between. Germline lookup yields CDR1 SGHTA and CDR2 FQGNSA. CDR3 in amino acids: CASALQATNEKLFF. The CDR3 DNA reads TGTGCCAGCGCCTTACAGGCCACAAATGAAAAACTGTTTTTT.

This CDR3 reads CASSGQGLHEQYF. The CDR3 DNA follows: TGTGCCAGCAGTGGTCAGGGTCTCCACGAGCAGTACTTC. The chain has TRBV2 and TRBJ2-7; perhaps TRBD1 as D (5 bases). This CDR3 has 13 residues. In germline, CDR1 is SNHLY, CDR2 FYNNEI. Trimming removed 4 bases at V and 5 bases at J, with 12 bases between.

The sample holds a few counts of this clone. V is TRBV29-1 and J is TRBJ2-2; either TRBD1 or TRBD2 may fit D (6 bases each). The V gene's germline CDR1 is SQVTM and CDR2 ANQGSEA. The ends were cut back, 6 bases at V and 8 bases at J, with 25 bases in the middle. There are 16 residues in the CDR3. The CDR3 nucleotides are TGCAGCGTGTGGAGTACCGGGGTAGGAGGGGGAGGGGAGCTGTTTTTT. Translation: CSVWSTGVGGGGELFF.

This chain uses TRBV19 with TRBJ2-7; D is tentatively TRBD1 or TRBD2 (7 bases each). Germline-derived CDR1 and CDR2 are LNHDA and SQIVND (reference sequence). V was cut by 9 bases and J by 6 bases, with 15 bases left in between. The CDR3 extends over 12 amino acids. The CDR3 is CASRGGGAEQYF. The DNA for the CDR3 is TGTGCCAGCAGGGGAGGGGGCGCCGAGCAGTACTTC.

V usage is TRBV7-3 and J usage is TRBJ1-6; D possibly corresponds to TRBD1 (5 bases). The CDR3 is 13 residues long. The V gene lost 5 bases and the J gene lost 10 bases, with 12 bases spanning the gap. The germline V gene has CDR1 SGHTA and CDR2 FQGTGA. The CDR3 DNA reads TGTGCCAGCAGCCCGAATGGGGCCTCACCCCTCCACTTT. Translation gives CASSPNGASPLHF.

The V call is TRBV7-8, the J call TRBJ2-2; D is ambiguous. The CDR3 spans 15 residues. V lost 2 bases and J lost 4, with 11 bases in between. Germline lookup yields CDR1 SGHVS and CDR2 FQNEAQ. The CDR3 loop reads CASSLSEFSTGELFF. Here the CDR3 DNA reads TGTGCCAGCAGCTTATCGGAATTCTCCACCGGGGAGCTGTTTTTT.

This chain uses TRBV6-5 with TRBJ1-5, with a possible D match to TRBD1 (6 bases). The CDR3 is 15 amino acids. From germline, CDR1 is MNHEY and CDR2 SVGAGI. V shed 0 bases and J shed 7 bases, with 13 bases lying between them. The CDR3, as DNA: TGTGCCAGCAGTTACTCCACAGGGATAGGCCAGCCCCAGCATTTT. This translates into CASSYSTGIGQPQHF.

This clone was observed a few times. This rearrangement joins TRBV27 to TRBJ1-6; D ambiguous. CDR3 length: 19 residues. Deletions cut 4 bases from V and 0 bases from J, with 19 bases between. The germline gives CDR1 MNHEY, CDR2 SMNVEV (reference sequence). The CDR3 is CASSSLDVRGSSYNSPLHF. The CDR3 DNA reads TGTGCCAGCAGTTCGTTAGATGTACGAGGCAGCTCCTATAATTCACCCCTCCACTTT.

V and J are TRBV6-1 and TRBJ1-1, with a weak D call TRBD1 (6 bases). V gave up 4 bases and J gave up 1 base, with 10 bases separating them. The germline CDR1 and CDR2 sequences are MNHNS and SASEGT. The CDR3 extends over 14 amino acids. The CDR3 region has the DNA TGTGCCAGCAGTGTTAACAGGGAGAACACTGAAGCTTTCTTT. This encodes CASSVNRENTEAFF.

V usage is TRBV18 and J usage is TRBJ1-5; possibly TRBD1 for D (5 bases). CDR1 KGHSH and CDR2 LQKENI come from the germline V gene. V lost 2 bases, J lost 7 bases, and 15 bases lay in between. This CDR3 has 15 residues. The CDR3 DNA sequence: TGTGCCAGCTCACCAGGGGGGGGAATACGACAGCCCCAGCATTTT. Its protein product is CASSPGGGIRQPQHF. The complete variable domain, with remaining parts taken from reference TRBV18 and TRBJ1-5, reads NAGVMQNPRHLVRRRGQEARLRCSPMKGHSHVYWYRQLPEEGLKFMVYLQKENIIDESGMPKERFSAEFPKEGPSILRIQQVVRGDSAAYFCASSPGGGIRQPQHFGDGTRLSIL.

V and J are TRBV7-3 and TRBJ2-2, with D unresolved. V was trimmed by 5 bases and J by 3 bases, leaving 13 bases between them. This CDR3 contains 15 residues. From germline, CDR1 is SGHTA and CDR2 FQGTGA. The CDR3 sequence is CASSLGPTDTGELFF. The CDR3 DNA follows: TGTGCCAGCAGCCTAGGCCCGACCGACACCGGGGAGCTGTTTTTT.

The chain recombines TRBV6-1 with TRBJ2-3; TRBD1 matches at 9 bases. Trimming took 9 bases from V and 3 from J; bases not matched to a gene: 10. Germline CDR1 is MNHNS and CDR2 is SASEGT. There are 15 residues in the CDR3. The CDR3 sequence is CASNPRQGGTDTQYF. CDR3 nucleotide sequence: TGTGCCAGTAACCCTAGACAGGGGGGGACAGATACGCAGTATTTT.

V gene TRBV11-2 combines with J gene TRBJ1-5, with D unresolved. CDR1 is SGHAT and CDR2 is FQNNGV in the germline V gene. V was pared by 3 bases and J by 7 bases, with 10 bases between. The CDR3 consists of 13 residues. The CDR3 protein is CASSFGPGQPQHF. The CDR3 DNA reads TGTGCCAGCAGCTTCGGCCCGGGGCAGCCCCAGCATTTT. Variable domain in full (rest from reference TRBV11-2 and TRBJ1-5): EAGVAQSPRYKIIEKRQSVAFWCNPISGHATLYWYQQILGQGPKLLIQFQNNGVVDDSQLPKDRFSAERLKGVDSTLKIQPAKLEDSAVYLCASSFGPGQPQHFGDGTRLSIL.

The V and J genes are TRBV5-1 and TRBJ2-1; possibly TRBD1 or TRBD2 for D (5 bases each). Per the germline V gene, CDR1 is SGHRS and CDR2 is YFSETQ. This CDR3 comprises 14 residues. Deletions cut 4 bases from V and 7 bases from J, with 15 bases between. The CDR3 sequence: CASSTPGTANEQFF. The DNA of the CDR3 is TGCGCCAGCAGCACTCCCGGGACCGCGAATGAGCAGTTCTTC. Looking up the rest from reference TRBV5-1 and TRBJ2-1 gives the full variable domain: KAGVTQTPRYLIKTRGQQVTLSCSPISGHRSVSWYQQTPGQGLQFLFEYFSETQRNKGNFPGRFSGRQFSNSRSEMNVSTLELGDSALYLCASSTPGTANEQFFGPGTRLTVL.

The J gene is TRBJ2-7, the V gene TRBV6-1; the D gene is possibly TRBD1 (5 bases). CDR1 MNHNS and CDR2 SASEGT come from the germline V gene. Trimming removed 9 bases from V and 0 bases from J, with 15 bases in between. The CDR3 sequence is 14 residues long. CDR3 residues: CASRGGVSSYEQYF. In DNA, the CDR3 is TGTGCCAGTAGGGGTGGGGTAAGCTCCTACGAGCAGTACTTC.

This chain connects TRBV7-3 to TRBJ2-1; perhaps TRBD2 as D (6 bases). Deletions cut 5 bases from V and 5 bases from J, with 19 bases between. CDR1 is SGHTA and CDR2 is FQGTGA in the germline V gene. The CDR3 extends over 16 amino acids. CDR3 in DNA: TGTGCCAGCAGCAATAGAGGCCTCGGAGGGGACAATGAGCAGTTCTTC. Translating it yields CASSNRGLGGDNEQFF.